Shown below are 6 T cell receptor beta chains from a single sample sequenced in a study of tumor-infiltrating lymphocytes in localized non-small cell lung cancer. Assay: immunoSEQ multiplex PCR; the TCRdb copy retains only in-frame clones and omits some. The repertoire consists of roughly 15,000 clones, with about 64% occurring once and the leading ten covering roughly a tenth. The sample taken for sequencing was uninvolved lung tissue not adjacent to the tumor. These receptors all stem from a human donor with non-small cell lung cancer.

The J gene is TRBJ1-2, the V gene TRBV7-6; 10 bases align to TRBD1. Germline V CDR1 and CDR2: SGHVS, FNYEAQ. This CDR3 is 18 amino acids long. The V and J ends lost 5 bases and 4 bases, in that order; junction bases with no gene match: 16. CDR3: CASSTFPGTGAEGYGYTF. CDR3 DNA: TGTGCCAGCAGCACATTCCCCGGGACAGGGGCCGAGGGCTATGGCTACACCTTC.

The chain carries TRBV11-3 and TRBJ1-1; D might be TRBD1 (5 bases). V dropped 0 bases and J dropped 1 base, with 9 bases sitting between them. The germline V gene encodes CDR1 SGHNT and CDR2 YENEEA. This CDR3 is 15 amino acids long. CDR3 DNA: TGTGCCAGCAGCTTAGAAGGGACTTCGAACACTGAAGCTTTCTTT. It is translated as CASSLEGTSNTEAFF.

The rearrangement uses TRBV28 and TRBJ2-7; the match to TRBD2 covers 8 bases. V was clipped by 10 bases and J by 2 bases; unmatched bases: 13. Germline lookup yields CDR1 MDHEN and CDR2 SYDVKM. The CDR3 is made up of 15 amino acids. CDR3 residues: CATAAGGVATYEQYV. The CDR3, as DNA: TGTGCCACCGCCGCGGGGGGCGTCGCCACCTACGAGCAGTACGTC.

The chain links TRBV7-2 to TRBJ2-5, with a tentative D call TRBD2 (6 bases). The CDR3 runs 15 residues. The V gene lost 5 bases and the J gene lost 3 bases, with 16 bases spanning the gap. CDR1 is SGHTA, CDR2 FQGNSA, per germline. CDR3 DNA sequence: TGTGCCAGCAGCCTCCGCGGGACTCGAGAAGAGACCCAGTACTTC. Translated: CASSLRGTREETQYF. The variable domain in full, with the rest retrieved from reference TRBV7-2 and TRBJ2-5, is GAGVSQSPSNKVTEKGKDVELRCDPISGHTALYWYRQSLGQGLEFLIYFQGNSAPDKSGLPSDRFSAERTGGSVSTLTIQRTQQEDSAVYLCASSLRGTREETQYFGPGTRLLVL.

This clone has only a few counts. The chain recombines TRBV7-9 with TRBJ1-2; D is unresolved. CDR1 is SEHNR and CDR2 is FQNEAQ in the germline V gene (reference sequence). V shed 7 bases and J shed 4 bases, with 10 bases lying between them. The length of the CDR3 is 12 residues. Here the CDR3 reads CASNPGLYGYTF. CDR3 nucleotide sequence: TGTGCCAGCAACCCTGGACTCTATGGCTACACCTTC.

The gene calls are TRBV7-9 and TRBJ1-2; no reliable D call. This CDR3 comprises 15 residues. Germline V gene lookup returns CDR1 SEHNR and CDR2 FQNEAQ (reference sequence). Trimming removed 5 bases from V and 4 bases from J, with 17 bases in between. The CDR3 reads CASSVRGPLAYGYTF. The CDR3 DNA sequence: TGTGCCAGCAGCGTCCGGGGTCCCTTAGCCTATGGCTACACCTTC.